This T cell receptor (beta chain) was obtained from a study of Ad26.COV2.S vaccination and SARS-CoV-2 variants. The protocol was immunoSEQ multiplex PCR, while the TCRdb copy is restricted to in-frame clones and leaves out a portion. The table includes about 400,000 clones, around nine tenths detected once. This sample's treatment: over 15 received Ad26.COV2.S at low or high dose, single or two shots; roughly five received placebo; per-sample allocation not given. The investigators took samples on day 63 after the first vaccine or placebo injection. The receptor's source is a person between 18 and 65 years old who received the Ad26.COV2.S COVID-19 vaccine or a placebo. The sequencing here drew on peripheral blood, taken in a trial of Ad26.COV2.S vaccine versus placebo.

This CDR3 is CASSGTYEQYF. The CDR3 DNA follows: TGTGCCAGCAGCGGTACCTACGAGCAGTACTTC. J is TRBJ2-7 and V is TRBV7-9; D unclear. Between the trimmed V and J ends, which lost 5 bases and 2 bases, there was a span of 4 bases. Germline loops: CDR1 SEHNR, CDR2 FQNEAQ (reference sequence). CDR3 length equals 11 residues.